This TCR beta chain comes out of a study of CXCR3-negative and CXCR3-positive naive CD8 T cells. Study background: Libraries each contributed about 1.5 +/- 0.3 million TRB reads, for roughly 140 million in total. The study, taken as a whole, reports: Naive cells that were CXCR3-positive had more hydrophobic TRB CDR3s (compared with CXCR3-negative naive cells). Both naive subsets had comparably high diversity; memory CD8+ cells much lower.

The CDR3 is 14 amino acids. Germline CDR1 SNHLY, CDR2 FYNNEI. Notes on this clonotype: Its target is not known.

The TRB libraries of cDNA were built by UMI-labeled 5' RACE. For each CDR3 protein, TCRdb gives one entry from its re-call of the 5' RACE reads, without DNA. The sample holds 70,000 to 100,000 distinct CDR3 sequences. Sorting was done in triplicate for each CD8+ T cell subset (about 300,000 cells each). This receptor was obtained from a human donor in good health. Some clones in this sample may be carry-over from other donors' samples. Input material: naive CXCR3- CD8+ T cells from blood. Subset here: CD45RO-CCR7+CD27+CD95- naive CD8+ T cells lacking CXCR3 (TNR3-). The chain joins TRBV2 to TRBJ2-2; TCRdb reports TRBD2, a call that lacks DNA to check it against. The CDR3 protein is CASTSLASTGELFF.